This T cell receptor beta chain was sequenced during a study of blood T cells in healthy people across ages. Then a second PCR, running about 7 to 11 cycles, was carried out with a sample-barcoded 5' primer and a J-beta primer mix. Each cDNA molecule was tagged by a template-switch adaptor with 12 random nucleotides. Each single sample gave us at least 2.5 million CDR3-containing paired-end reads. TCRdb ran MiXCR on the 5' RACE reads and lists one entry per CDR3 protein. The data show about 1.8 million distinct CDR3 sequences, less than 50% seen once. This clonotype has only a few counts. Its antigen is not known. Study-wide points: Diversity was higher, and naive CD4+ cells more numerous, in long-lived donors than in aged donors.

Sequenced: blood. This TCR derives from a woman between 40 and 50 years old in good health.

The CDR3 sequence: CASSLAGQGYTF. DNA for the CDR3: TGTGCCAGCAGCTTAGCAGGGCAGGGCTACACCTTC. The V gene is TRBV7-2, the J gene TRBJ1-2; no firm D call. V lost 0 bases and J 8 bases, leaving 7 bases between the germline ends. This CDR3 is 12 amino acids long. Germline CDR1 SGHTA, CDR2 FQGNSA.